The present T cell receptor beta chain was sequenced within a study of shared clonotypes between healthy human individuals. Study summary: A donor's plate count was three for CD4 naive and three for CD4 memory; CD8 naive had two and CD8 memory one.

The table lists this clone with a few counts. Its matching antigen is unknown. Once extracted for a subset, genomic DNA was divided evenly among several immunoSEQ plates. Each PCR replicate from the sorted subsets contained around 200 ng DNA, which is about 31,000 T cell genomes. The assay was immunoSEQ multiplex PCR, and TCRdb's table has in-frame clones only and misses some. Here the sample spans about 710,000 clones, about three quarters being singletons. There are 15 residues in the CDR3. Trimming removed 1 base at V and 1 base at J, with 10 bases between. The germline V gene encodes CDR1 MGHDK and CDR2 SYGVNS. Study-wide results and caveats: Clonotype sharing across a handful of donors was observed for about 4.8% of naive CD4 clonotypes.

The TCR sequence derives from a woman aged 25 to 39 in good health. Specimen: memory CD4+ T cells sorted from blood. The subset here: CD45RA-negative fraction. V gene TRBV25-1 combines with J gene TRBJ1-1, with D tentatively TRBD1 (6 bases). In DNA form, the CDR3 reads TGTGCCAGCAGTGAATCAAGGACAGCGAACACTGAAGCTTTCTTT. Its translation is CASSESRTANTEAFF.